These T cell receptor beta chains were read from a single sample in a study of T cell changes during pregnancy in multiple sclerosis. Clones were sequenced by immunoSEQ multiplex PCR, and TCRdb holds only the in-frame ones, with some missing. The repertoire includes 65,000 to 85,000 clones, 92% of them detected once, and over 1.3% sits in the top ten. The input for sequencing was peripheral blood, taken after pregnancy. The receptors come from a female donor with multiple sclerosis, enrolled in a pregnancy study. Each CDR3 is given with its conserved first and last residue. The order of the fields is clone size, V gene, D gene, J gene, CDR3 DNA, CDR3 protein. D genes are given only for firm matches. Clone size appears in some rows only: once, few, many, or a class for an expanded clone.

once	TRBV2	NA	TRBJ1-1	TGTGCCAGCAGACTACAACCGCTGAACACTGAAGCTTTCTTT	CASRLQPLNTEAFF
NA	TRBV5-6	TRBD2	TRBJ2-5	TGTGCCAGCAGCTTCAGAGGACTAGCAAGGGAGACCCAGTACTTC	CASSFRGLARETQYF
NA	TRBV2	NA	TRBJ1-5	TGTGCCAGCGCTATGGGCAATCAGCCCCAGCATTTT	CASAMGNQPQHF
many	TRBV16	NA	TRBJ2-7	TGTGCCAGCAGCCAATCGGGGCAGTTCTTCTACGAGCAGTACTTC	CASSQSGQFFYEQYF
NA	TRBV2	NA	TRBJ1-5	TGTGCCAGCAGTCCCGACAGTTATAGCAATCAGCCCCAGCATTTT	CASSPDSYSNQPQHF
NA	TRBV7-7	TRBD1	TRBJ1-5	TGTGCTAGCACTCCGGGCAGGGGGGCTTATAGCAATCAGCCCCAGCATTTT	CASTPGRGAYSNQPQHF
once	TRBV6-6	NA	TRBJ1-4	TGTGCCAGCAGGACGGACTACCCAACGTCGGAACTGTTTTTT	CASRTDYPTSELFF
NA	TRBV13	NA	TRBJ2-2	TGTGCCAGCAGCTTTCTAGTTGGGACCGGGGAGCTGTTTTTT	CASSFLVGTGELFF
NA	TRBV11-2	TRBD2	TRBJ2-1	TGTGCCAGCAGAGGACTAGCGGGAGAGTATCGGGATGAGCAGTTCTTC	CASRGLAGEYRDEQFF
NA	TRBV5-4	NA	TRBJ1-1	TGTGCCAGCAGCTTTAACCTCGGGCAGGGGAACACTGAAGCTTTCTTT	CASSFNLGQGNTEAFF
NA	TRBV4-1	TRBD1	TRBJ2-1	TGCGCCAGCAGCCAAGATATCGGGACAGGGGTTAATGAGCAGTTCTTC	CASSQDIGTGVNEQFF
once	TRBV18	NA	TRBJ2-1	TGTGCCAGCTCAATACGGGAGAAATCCTACAATGAGCAGTTCTTC	CASSIREKSYNEQFF
NA	TRBV30	NA	TRBJ1-1	TGTGCCTGGAGTGACCGGGGGTCTGAAGCTTTCTTT	CAWSDRGSEAFF
once	TRBV5-1	TRBD1	TRBJ2-7	TGCGCCAGCAGCTTAGGGACAGGGACCTACGAGCAGTACTTC	CASSLGTGTYEQYF
NA	TRBV4-1	NA	TRBJ2-3	TGCGCCAGCAGCCAAGATTGGCTAGCCAAAACAGATACGCAGTATTTT	CASSQDWLAKTDTQYF
once	TRBV27	NA	TRBJ2-2	TGTGCCAGCCGTATAACAGGGAATCCGTACACCGGGGAGCTGTTTTTT	CASRITGNPYTGELFF
NA	TRBV9	TRBD1	TRBJ1-2	TGTGCCAGCAGCTATGGCGACAGGGATGACTATGGCTACACCTTC	CASSYGDRDDYGYTF
NA	TRBV29-1	NA	TRBJ2-2	TGCAGCGTTCACAGCACCGGGGAGCTGTTTTTT	CSVHSTGELFF
NA	TRBV5-4	NA	TRBJ2-3	TGTGCCAGCAGCAACCCGAACCCGTTTAGCGGTCCCGGGGATACGCAGTATTTT	CASSNPNPFSGPGDTQYF
NA	TRBV9	TRBD2	TRBJ2-7	TGTGCCAGCAGCATCTCCGGGACTAATCATTACGAGCAGTACTTC	CASSISGTNHYEQYF
NA	TRBV5-4	TRBD2	TRBJ2-1	TGTGCCAGCAGCCTCTTAGCGGGAGTACGCAATGAGCAGTTCTTC	CASSLLAGVRNEQFF
NA	TRBV7-3	TRBD1	TRBJ2-7	TGTGCCAGCAGCACAGGGACAGGGGCCCACGAGCAGTACTTC	CASSTGTGAHEQYF
NA	TRBV4-3	NA	TRBJ1-4	TGCGCCAGCAGCCCACGGAGTAATGAAAAACTGTTTTTT	CASSPRSNEKLFF
once	TRBV7-2	NA	TRBJ1-5	TGTGCCAGCAGCTGGGGGGGCGGTGATCAGCCCCAGCATTTT	CASSWGGGDQPQHF
few	TRBV28	NA	TRBJ2-3	TGTGCCAGCAGTTCTCAATTCGGACTCATAAACACAGATACGCAGTATTTT	CASSSQFGLINTDTQYF
NA	TRBV15	TRBD1	TRBJ1-2	TGTGCCACCAGCAGAGATAGGAACAGGGGGTTTGGGGGCTACACCTTC	CATSRDRNRGFGGYTF
NA	TRBV6-4	TRBD1	TRBJ1-4	TGTGCCAGCAAAACAGGGGGAGGCAGGGAAAAACTGTTTTTT	CASKTGGGREKLFF
NA	TRBV6-6	NA	TRBJ1-4	TGTGCCAGCAGTTACTTGGGGGGAAAGAATGAAAAACTGTTTTTT	CASSYLGGKNEKLFF
NA	TRBV29-1	NA	TRBJ2-1	TGCAGCGTTGTCGGCAGGGGTAACAATGAGCAGTTCTTC	CSVVGRGNNEQFF
few	TRBV30	NA	TRBJ1-5	TGTGCCTGGAGTTCCCCTACGGGGCCCCAGCATTTT	CAWSSPTGPQHF
NA	TRBV28	NA	TRBJ2-3	TGTGCCAGCAGTTCCAGGTCACACGAAGATACGCAGTATTTT	CASSSRSHEDTQYF
NA	TRBV5-1	NA	TRBJ1-1	TGCGCCAGCAGCCTAGGGGGGAACACTGAAGCTTTCTTT	CASSLGGNTEAFF
NA	TRBV9	TRBD1	TRBJ2-1	TGTGCCAGCAGTAGACAGGGTGGTAATGAGCAGTTCTTC	CASSRQGGNEQFF
NA	TRBV5-4	TRBD1	TRBJ2-7	TGTGCCAGCAGCTCTGACAGGGGACGGTTCTACGAGCAGTACTTC	CASSSDRGRFYEQYF
NA	TRBV28	TRBD2	TRBJ2-1	TGTGCCAGCAGACCGGGACTAGCGGACTACAATGAGCAGTTCTTC	CASRPGLADYNEQFF
NA	TRBV11-2	NA	TRBJ2-7	TGTGCCAGCAGCTTAGGATCTAGCGAGGCCTACGAGCAGTACTTC	CASSLGSSEAYEQYF
NA	TRBV27	NA	TRBJ2-1	TGTGCCAGCACCCCGCAAGAGCGGAGGAACAATGAGCAGTTCTTC	CASTPQERRNNEQFF
once	TRBV28	TRBD1	TRBJ1-4	TGTGCCAGCTTTGACAGGGGGAAAACACGGGGAGAAAAACTGTTTTTT	CASFDRGKTRGEKLFF
NA	TRBV27	NA	TRBJ1-5	TGTGCCAGCAGTTCGGACATCAGAAATCAGCCCCAGCATTTT	CASSSDIRNQPQHF
NA	TRBV7-9	NA	TRBJ1-5	TGTGCCAGCAGCTTAGGAGGGGGGGGCACTCAGCCCCAGCATTTT	CASSLGGGGTQPQHF